This passage covers 7 T cell receptor beta chains from one sample sequenced in a study of T cell changes during pregnancy in multiple sclerosis. Generated by immunoSEQ multiplex PCR, the TCRdb table keeps only in-frame clones and is missing some. Of 95,000 to 150,000 clones listed, over 85% are singletons. Sequenced material: peripheral blood, taken before pregnancy. These TCRs come from a female donor with multiple sclerosis, enrolled in a pregnancy study.

The chain combines TRBV7-3 with TRBJ2-2, with 11 bases lining up with TRBD1. J was trimmed by 0 bases and V by 5 bases; bases with no gene match: 5. Germline V CDR1 and CDR2: SGHTA, FQGTGA. CDR3 length equals 17 residues. This chain's CDR3 is CASSPVDRGPNTGELFF. For the CDR3, the DNA is TGTGCCAGCAGCCCCGTGGACAGGGGGCCGAACACCGGGGAGCTGTTTTTT.

The rearrangement joins TRBV30 to TRBJ2-7, with 9 positions matching TRBD2. This CDR3 region has 15 residues. V lost 2 bases, J lost 3 bases, and 8 bases stayed unmatched. Germline CDR1 reads GTSNPN; CDR2 reads SVGIG (reference sequence). CDR3 nucleotide sequence: TGTGCCTGGAGTAGGGAGGCGCGGGGGGGCTACGAGCAGTACTTC. Translating gives CAWSREARGGYEQYF.

This chain connects TRBV7-9 to TRBJ2-5; 7 bases align to TRBD2. This CDR3 is 15 amino acids long. J lost 5 bases, V lost 1 base, and 7 bases had no gene match. Germline assignment: CDR1 SEHNR and CDR2 FQNEAQ (reference sequence). This CDR3 is CASSLGEGSWETQYF. The DNA of the CDR3 is TGTGCCAGCAGCTTAGGGGAGGGTAGCTGGGAGACCCAGTACTTC. Full variable domain (outside the CDR3, taken from reference TRBV7-9 and TRBJ2-5): DTGVSQNPRHKITKRGQNVTFRCDPISEHNRLYWYRQTLGQGPEFLTYFQNEAQLEKSRLLSDRFSAERPKGSFSTLEIQRTEQGDSAMYLCASSLGEGSWETQYFGPGTRLLVL.

This chain links TRBV19 with TRBJ2-5; 7 bases match TRBD1. In germline, CDR1 is LNHDA, CDR2 SQIVND (reference sequence). J lost 1 base, V lost 3 bases, and 5 bases had no gene match. The CDR3 consists of 15 residues. The CDR3 loop is CASSIKGQPQETQYF. The CDR3 bases are TGTGCCAGTAGTATTAAGGGACAGCCCCAAGAGACCCAGTACTTC. The full variable domain, completed using reference TRBV19 and TRBJ2-5, is DGGITQSPKYLFRKEGQNVTLSCEQNLNHDAMYWYRQDPGQGLRLIYYSQIVNDFQKGDIAEGYSVSREKKESFPLTVTSAQKNPTAFYLCASSIKGQPQETQYFGPGTRLLVL.

The chain is built from TRBV7-3 and TRBJ1-3; no definite D call. V was clipped by 5 bases and J by 0 bases, with 5 bases between them. Per the germline V gene, CDR1 is SGHTA and CDR2 is FQGTGA. This CDR3 is 13 amino acids long. The CDR3 nucleotides are TGTGCCAGCAGCCGGAGCTCTGGAAACACCATATATTTT. Amino acid sequence: CASSRSSGNTIYF.

The V and J genes are TRBV27 and TRBJ1-3; 11 nucleotides match TRBD1. This CDR3 comprises 19 residues. The V and J ends lost 6 bases and 1 base, in that order; junction bases with no gene match: 14. CDR1 MNHEY and CDR2 SMNVEV come from the germline V gene (reference sequence). The CDR3 nucleotides read TGTGCCAGCAGCCATACCTTTCCGGGACAGGGGGGTTCTGGAAACACCATATATTTT. Translating gives CASSHTFPGQGGSGNTIYF.

Regarding this clone: At one boundary the junction diverges from the germline segment, which might be a read error. The chain recombines TRBV5-6 with TRBJ2-6; perhaps TRBD2 as D (6 bases). The CDR3 spans 15 residues. Germline CDR1 and CDR2: SGHDT and YYEEEE. This CDR3 is CVSSLGGTGANVLTF. CDR3 nucleotides: TGTGTCAGCAGCTTGGGCGGGACTGGGGCCAACGTCCTGACTTTC.